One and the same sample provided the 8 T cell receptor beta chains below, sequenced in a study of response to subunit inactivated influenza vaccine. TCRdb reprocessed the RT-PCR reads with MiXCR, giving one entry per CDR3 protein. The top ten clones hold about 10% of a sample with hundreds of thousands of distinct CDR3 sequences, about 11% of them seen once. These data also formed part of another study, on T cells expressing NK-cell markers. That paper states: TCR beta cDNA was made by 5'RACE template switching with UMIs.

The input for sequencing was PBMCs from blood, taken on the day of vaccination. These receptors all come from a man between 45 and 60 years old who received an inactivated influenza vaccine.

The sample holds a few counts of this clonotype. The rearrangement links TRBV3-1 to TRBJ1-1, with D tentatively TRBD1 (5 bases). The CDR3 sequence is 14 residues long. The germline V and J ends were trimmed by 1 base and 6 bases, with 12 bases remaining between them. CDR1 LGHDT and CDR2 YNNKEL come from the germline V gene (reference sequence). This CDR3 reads CASSQAWGVPEAFF. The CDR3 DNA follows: TGTGCCAGCAGCCAAGCCTGGGGGGTCCCTGAAGCTTTCTTT.

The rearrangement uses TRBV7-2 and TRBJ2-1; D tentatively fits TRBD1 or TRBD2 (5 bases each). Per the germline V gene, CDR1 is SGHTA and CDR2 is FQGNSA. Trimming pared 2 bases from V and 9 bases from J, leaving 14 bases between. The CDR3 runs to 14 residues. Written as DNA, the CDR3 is TGTGCCAGCAGCTTACTTTCTTTGGGGACTGAGCAGTTCTTC. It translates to CASSLLSLGTEQFF.

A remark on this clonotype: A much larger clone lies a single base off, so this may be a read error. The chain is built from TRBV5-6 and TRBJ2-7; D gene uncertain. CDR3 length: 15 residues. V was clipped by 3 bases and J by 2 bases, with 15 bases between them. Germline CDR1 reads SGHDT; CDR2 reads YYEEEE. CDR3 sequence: CASSWGFALTYEQYF. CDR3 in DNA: TGTGCCAGCAGCTGGGGTTTTGCGCTAACCTACGAGCAGTACTTC.

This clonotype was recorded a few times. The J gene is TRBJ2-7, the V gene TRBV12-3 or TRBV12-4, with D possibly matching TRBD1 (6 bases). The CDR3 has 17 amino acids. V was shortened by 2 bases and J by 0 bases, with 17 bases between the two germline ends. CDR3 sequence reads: CASSLTGSHTFSYEQYF. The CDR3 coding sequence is TGTGCCAGCAGTTTAACAGGGTCACATACCTTCTCCTACGAGCAGTACTTC.

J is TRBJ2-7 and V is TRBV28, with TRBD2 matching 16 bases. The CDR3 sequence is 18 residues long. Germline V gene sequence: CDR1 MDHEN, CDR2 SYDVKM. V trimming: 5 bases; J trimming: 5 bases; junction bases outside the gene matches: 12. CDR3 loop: CASSRIPGTSGRANEQYF. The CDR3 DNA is TGTGCCAGCAGTCGGATCCCCGGGACTAGCGGGAGGGCCAACGAGCAGTACTTC.

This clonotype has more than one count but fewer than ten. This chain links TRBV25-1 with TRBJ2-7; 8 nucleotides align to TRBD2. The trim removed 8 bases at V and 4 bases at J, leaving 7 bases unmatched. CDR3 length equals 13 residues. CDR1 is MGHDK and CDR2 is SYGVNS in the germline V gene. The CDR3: CASRGSGSYEQYF. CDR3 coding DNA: TGTGCCAGCCGGGGAAGCGGGAGTTACGAGCAGTACTTC.

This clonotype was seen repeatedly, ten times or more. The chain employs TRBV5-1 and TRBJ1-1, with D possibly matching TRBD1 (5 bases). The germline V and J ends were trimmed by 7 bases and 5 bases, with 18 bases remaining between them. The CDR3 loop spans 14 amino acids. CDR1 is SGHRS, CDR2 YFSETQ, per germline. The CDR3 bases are TGCGCCAGCCGCCGGGGCGGGGTGGGGACTGAAGCTTTCTTT. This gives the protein CASRRGGVGTEAFF. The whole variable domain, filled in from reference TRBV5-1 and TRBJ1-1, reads KAGVTQTPRYLIKTRGQQVTLSCSPISGHRSVSWYQQTPGQGLQFLFEYFSETQRNKGNFPGRFSGRQFSNSRSEMNVSTLELGDSALYLCASRRGGVGTEAFFGQGTRLTVV.

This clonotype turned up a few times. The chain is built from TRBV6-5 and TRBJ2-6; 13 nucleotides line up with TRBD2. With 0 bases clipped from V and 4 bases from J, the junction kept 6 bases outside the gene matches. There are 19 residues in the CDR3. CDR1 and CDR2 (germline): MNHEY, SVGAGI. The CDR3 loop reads CASSYSGTSGISGANVLTF. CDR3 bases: TGTGCCAGCAGTTACTCCGGGACTAGCGGGATATCAGGGGCCAACGTCCTGACTTTC.